This entry is about one T cell receptor beta chain. What it binds is unknown. All the people who gave samples were healthy bone marrow donors. These data are taken from a study of cytomegalovirus exposure and HLA in healthy donors. General study results and limits: Listed as cytomegalovirus-associated were 150 or so TCR beta chains. In all likelihood, a cluster of highly shared sequence variants was a sequencing artifact. Specificity of a few CMV-associated chains for CMV antigens was verified in vitro.

Researchers ran the PCR with 60 Vbeta and 13 Jbeta primers. The table came from immunoSEQ multiplex PCR; TCRdb's copy has only in-frame clones and leaves some out. This sample has 150,000 or so clones, with 60% to 80% found just once. The receptor's source is a woman aged 40 to 50 in good health and CMV-seropositive. The source material was PBMCs.

The CDR3 DNA reads TGTGCCAGCATCACTGCCGGGACAGGGACGGTGGAGCAGTACTTC. Translated, it gives CASITAGTGTVEQYF. V gene TRBV28 combines with J gene TRBJ2-7; TRBD1 agrees at 9 bases. Germline trimming cut 7 bases from V and 7 bases from J; bases unmatched to any gene: 14. Germline V CDR1 and CDR2: MDHEN, SYDVKM. The CDR3 consists of 15 residues.